This entry lists 29 T cell receptor beta chains sequenced from one sample in a study of T cell clonotyping in hematopoietic cell transplantation. The assay was immunoSEQ multiplex PCR, and TCRdb's table has in-frame clones only and misses some. The table shows about 21,000 clones, with 90% occurring only once. Regarding time point: recipient sample about 28 days before transplant, after cytoreduction. The specimen was peripheral blood mononuclear cells, collected before stem cell transplant. The origin of the receptors is a young man with biphenotypic leukemia. Some clones in this sample may be carry-over from other donors' samples.

The gene calls are TRBV7-9 and TRBJ1-6; D gene ambiguous. The V gene's germline CDR1 is SEHNR and CDR2 FQNEAQ (reference sequence). The germline V and J ends were trimmed by 5 bases and 5 bases, with 13 bases remaining between them. The CDR3 has 15 amino acids. The DNA of the CDR3 is TGTGCCAGCAGCCCACCAAGTACTAATAATTCACCCCTCCACTTT. Its protein is CASSPPSTNNSPLHF.

Only one count was recorded for this clone. The rearrangement links TRBV11-2 to TRBJ1-1; possible D gene TRBD1, 5 bases. The ends were cut back, 6 bases at V and 4 bases at J, with 12 bases in the middle. Germline CDR1 reads SGHAT; CDR2 reads FQNNGV. This CDR3 has 13 residues. CDR3 DNA sequence: TGTGCCAGCAGTTATGGGGGGATCACTGAAGCTTTCTTT. Translation gives CASSYGGITEAFF.

The chain combines TRBV5-6 with TRBJ2-5, with D unresolved. Germline CDR1 and CDR2: SGHDT and YYEEEE. The V and J ends lost 4 bases and 1 base respectively, with 11 bases between them. The CDR3 totals 14 residues. DNA for the CDR3: TGTGCCAGCAGCCCTTTCCACGGCCAAGAGACCCAGTACTTC. Its protein is CASSPFHGQETQYF.

CDR3 DNA: TGCGCCAGCAGCCAAGATATGGCCTCCTCAGATACGCAGTATTTT. This sequence encodes CASSQDMASSDTQYF. V usage is TRBV4-1 and J usage is TRBJ2-3; D gene ambiguous. CDR3 length equals 15 residues. Between the trimmed V and J ends, which lost 0 bases and 4 bases, there was a span of 11 bases. CDR1 and CDR2 from the germline V gene are MGHRA and YSYEKL.

This chain joins TRBV30 and TRBJ1-1; no clear D. CDR1 and CDR2 (germline): GTSNPN, SVGIG (reference sequence). The V end was cut by 2 bases, the J end by 1 base, with 11 bases between. The CDR3 runs 14 residues. As DNA, the CDR3 is TGTGCCTGGAGTTGGCCTGGTGCGAACACTGAAGCTTTCTTT. Amino acids: CAWSWPGANTEAFF.

V and J are TRBV5-4 and TRBJ2-7, with D uncertain. The CDR3 runs 12 residues. With 3 bases removed from V and 7 bases from J, the gap between germline ends came to 11 bases. Germline V CDR1 and CDR2: SGHNT, YYREEE (reference sequence). In DNA, the CDR3 is TGTGCCAGCAGCTCCGACTTCGGGGAGCAGTACTTC. Translating it yields CASSSDFGEQYF.

The rearrangement uses TRBV7-9 and TRBJ1-5, with 7 bases lining up with TRBD1. This CDR3 comprises 14 residues. Germline lookup yields CDR1 SEHNR and CDR2 FQNEAQ (reference sequence). With 3 bases clipped from V and 7 bases from J, the junction kept 6 bases outside the gene matches. CDR3 region: CASSFTGTEQPQHF. CDR3 coding DNA: TGTGCCAGCAGCTTTACCGGGACAGAGCAGCCCCAGCATTTT.

The J gene is TRBJ1-1, the V gene TRBV5-4; D not certain. Trimming pared 4 bases from V and 5 bases from J, leaving 9 bases between. The CDR3 covers 12 residues. The V gene's germline CDR1 is SGHNT and CDR2 YYREEE (reference sequence). The CDR3 DNA is TGTGCCAGCAGCCTAGGACTAACTGAAGCTTTCTTT. Encoded protein: CASSLGLTEAFF. The whole variable domain, filled in from reference TRBV5-4 and TRBJ1-1, reads ETGVTQSPTHLIKTRGQQVTLRCSSQSGHNTVSWYQQALGQGPQFIFQYYREEENGRGNFPPRFSGLQFPNYSSELNVNALELDDSALYLCASSLGLTEAFFGQGTRLTVV.

This chain links TRBV6-5 with TRBJ1-1, with TRBD1 matching over 8 bases. In germline, CDR1 is MNHEY, CDR2 SVGAGI. V lost 1 base and J lost 5; bases outside the gene matches: 3. The CDR3 consists of 14 residues. The CDR3 region is CASSYYRGGTEAFF. For the CDR3, the DNA is TGTGCCAGCAGTTACTACAGGGGGGGGACTGAAGCTTTCTTT.

The chain joins TRBV5-8 to TRBJ2-2; TRBD1 aligns across 9 bases. The V segment lost 3 bases and the J segment 4 bases; nucleotides outside the gene matches: 4. The CDR3 runs to 15 residues. The V gene's germline CDR1 is SGHTS and CDR2 YDEGEE. CDR3 loop: CASSYDRGSTGELFF. The DNA for the CDR3 is TGTGCCAGCAGCTACGACAGGGGGAGCACCGGGGAGCTGTTTTTT.

The chain employs TRBV7-2 and TRBJ2-7, with 8 bases lining up with TRBD2. V was clipped by 2 bases and J by 3 bases; unmatched bases: 9. Germline CDR1 reads SGHTA; CDR2 reads FQGNSA. CDR3 length equals 16 residues. The CDR3 DNA follows: TGTGCCAGCAGCTTATCGGCTAGCGGGTCACACTACGAGCAGTACTTC. Encoded protein: CASSLSASGSHYEQYF.

The chain carries TRBV19 and TRBJ1-1; perhaps TRBD1 as D (5 bases). CDR3 size: 17 residues. The V and J ends lost 2 bases and 1 base respectively, with 17 bases between them. Looked up from germline, CDR1 is LNHDA and CDR2 is SQIVND (reference sequence). DNA for the CDR3: TGTGCCAGTAGTATACTGAGAGGGACGCACAAGAACACTGAAGCTTTCTTT. Residues: CASSILRGTHKNTEAFF. The complete variable domain, with remaining parts taken from reference TRBV19 and TRBJ1-1, reads DGGITQSPKYLFRKEGQNVTLSCEQNLNHDAMYWYRQDPGQGLRLIYYSQIVNDFQKGDIAEGYSVSREKKESFPLTVTSAQKNPTAFYLCASSILRGTHKNTEAFFGQGTRLTVV.

The gene calls are TRBV11-3 and TRBJ2-4; tentatively, D is TRBD1 or TRBD2 (5 bases each). In germline, CDR1 is SGHNT, CDR2 YENEEA. This CDR3 region has 14 residues. The ends were cut back, 6 bases at V and 0 bases at J, with 9 bases in the middle. CDR3 sequence: CASSWGLAKNIQYF. Written as DNA, the CDR3 is TGTGCCAGCAGTTGGGGGTTAGCCAAAAACATTCAGTACTTC.

The sample holds one count of this clone. The chain joins TRBV14 to TRBJ2-3, with 9 nucleotides matching TRBD2. CDR1 and CDR2 from the germline V gene are SGHDN and FVKESK. With 4 bases clipped from V and 3 bases from J, the junction kept 2 bases outside the gene matches. CDR3 length equals 14 residues. In nucleotides, the CDR3 is TGTGCCAGCAGCCGTGGACTAGCGACAGATACGCAGTATTTT. It is translated as CASSRGLATDTQYF.

This chain links TRBV10-3 with TRBJ2-2; a weak D match, TRBD2 (6 bases). Germline assignment: CDR1 ENHRY and CDR2 SYGVKD. V gave up 0 bases and J gave up 8 bases, with 13 bases separating them. The CDR3 is 15 amino acids. CDR3 sequence reads: CAISESLTRPGELFF. CDR3 coding DNA: TGTGCCATCAGTGAGTCTCTGACTAGACCTGGGGAGCTGTTTTTT.

CDR3 amino acids: CASSFVAGYGYTF. The DNA of the CDR3 is TGTGCCAGCAGTTTTGTGGCGGGCTATGGCTACACCTTC. V gene TRBV27 combines with J gene TRBJ1-2; D ambiguous. CDR3 length equals 13 residues. Germline values: CDR1 MNHEY, CDR2 SMNVEV (reference sequence). The V end was cut by 3 bases, the J end by 4 bases, with 9 bases between.

The J gene is TRBJ1-4, the V gene TRBV10-3; unclear D gene. Between the trimmed V and J ends, which lost 6 bases and 2 bases, there was a span of 7 bases. Germline lookup yields CDR1 ENHRY and CDR2 SYGVKD. The CDR3 length is 13 residues. The CDR3 sequence is CAIRGRTNEKLFF. The CDR3, as DNA: TGTGCCATCAGGGGAAGGACTAATGAAAAACTGTTTTTT.

The chain combines TRBV7-9 with TRBJ2-2; D remains ambiguous. Trimming removed 1 base from V and 5 bases from J, with 14 bases in between. Germline V gene data show CDR1 as SEHNR and CDR2 as FQNEAQ (reference sequence). The CDR3 length is 16 residues. CDR3 nucleotides: TGTGCCAGCAGCTTAGTCGTGGAGCTGGGAACCGGGGAGCTGTTTTTT. It specifies CASSLVVELGTGELFF.

This clone was counted once. The V gene is TRBV6-5, the J gene TRBJ1-2; D remains unclear. Germline lookup yields CDR1 MNHEY and CDR2 SVGAGI. This CDR3 comprises 13 residues. Trimming shortened V by 2 bases and J by 4 bases, and 8 bases separated the two germline ends. CDR3 in amino acids: CASSYVGIYGYTF. In nucleotides, the CDR3 is TGTGCCAGCAGTTACGTCGGGATCTATGGCTACACCTTC.

As concerns this clone: In the same sample, other DNA sequences code for this CDR3. The chain employs TRBV19 and TRBJ1-5; no definite D call. V was clipped by 5 bases and J by 0 bases, with 14 bases between them. This CDR3 has 16 amino acids. The germline V gene has CDR1 LNHDA and CDR2 SQIVND (reference sequence). The CDR3, as DNA: TGTGCCAGTAGTCCCGGACGGTTTTATAGCAATCAGCCCCAGCATTTT. Translating it yields CASSPGRFYSNQPQHF.

The chain recombines TRBV19 with TRBJ2-2; D may be TRBD2 (5 bases). The CDR3 is made up of 15 amino acids. V was clipped by 8 bases and J by 6 bases, with 19 bases between them. CDR1 and CDR2 (germline): LNHDA, SQIVND (reference sequence). CDR3 sequence: CASSNLNPGSGELFF. The CDR3 coding sequence is TGTGCCAGTTCAAATCTTAATCCGGGATCCGGGGAGCTGTTTTTT.

This sequence joins TRBV2 and TRBJ1-5, with D possibly TRBD1 on 5 matching bases. In germline, CDR1 is SNHLY, CDR2 FYNNEI. This CDR3 region has 13 residues. Trimming took off 0 bases at V and 6 bases at J, with 6 bases between the two ends. CDR3 bases: TGTGCCAGCAGTGAAGCGGGGGTTCAGCCCCAGCATTTT. It codes for CASSEAGVQPQHF.

This clone was seen only once. V and J are TRBV9 and TRBJ2-2, with D unresolved. The CDR3 is 13 amino acids. Between the trimmed V and J ends, which lost 1 base and 4 bases, there was a span of 5 bases. CDR1 and CDR2 from the germline V gene are SGDLS and YYNGEE. CDR3 nucleotide sequence: TGTGCCAGCAGCGTATGGGGCACCGGGGAGCTGTTTTTT. Translated: CASSVWGTGELFF.

The table lists this clone with a count of one. This rearrangement joins TRBV25-1 to TRBJ2-7; D not certain. Germline V CDR1 and CDR2: MGHDK, SYGVNS. This CDR3 spans 12 amino acids. V lost 6 bases and J 2 bases, leaving 8 bases between the germline ends. CDR3 loop: CASSTGAYEQYF. In nucleotides, the CDR3 is TGTGCCAGCAGCACTGGTGCCTACGAGCAGTACTTC.

The chain combines TRBV5-1 with TRBJ1-1; D remains unclear. The germline gives CDR1 SGHRS, CDR2 YFSETQ. The CDR3 length is 14 residues. V lost 2 bases, J lost 1 base, and 9 bases lay in between. The CDR3 here is CASSFNRENTEAFF. The CDR3 coding sequence is TGCGCCAGCAGCTTCAATCGGGAGAACACTGAAGCTTTCTTT.

The V gene is TRBV11-3, the J gene TRBJ2-7, with 8 bases that match TRBD1. This CDR3 has 16 amino acids. Germline-derived CDR1 and CDR2 are SGHNT and YENEEA. V gave up 3 bases and J gave up 3 bases; unmatched junction bases: 10. The CDR3 region is CASSLPSGTGNYEQYF. DNA for the CDR3: TGTGCCAGCAGCTTGCCCTCCGGGACAGGCAACTACGAGCAGTACTTC.

V and J are TRBV5-1 and TRBJ2-7; 13 bases are shared with TRBD2. This CDR3 region has 14 residues. V lost 4 bases, J lost 4 bases, and 2 bases stayed unmatched. Germline CDR1 reads SGHRS; CDR2 reads YFSETQ. The DNA for the CDR3 is TGCGCCAGCAGCCCGGGACTAGCGGGATACGAGCAGTACTTC. It specifies CASSPGLAGYEQYF.

The chain combines TRBV13 with TRBJ2-2; 7 positions match TRBD2. CDR1 and CDR2 (germline): PRHDT, FYEKMQ (reference sequence). The junction had 15 bases not matched to a gene; V was cut back by 4 bases and J by 4 bases. This CDR3 comprises 18 residues. CDR3: CASSSGLGRAAGTGELFF. The DNA for the CDR3 is TGTGCCAGCAGCTCCGGACTAGGGCGGGCGGCGGGCACCGGGGAGCTGTTTTTT.

The rearrangement uses TRBV10-3 and TRBJ1-2, with 7 positions matching TRBD1. The V gene's germline CDR1 is ENHRY and CDR2 SYGVKD. This CDR3 comprises 14 residues. V gave up 7 bases and J gave up 1 base; unmatched junction bases: 6. Written as DNA, the CDR3 is TGTGCCATCACAATGGGACAGCTTAACTATGGCTACACCTTC. Translating it yields CAITMGQLNYGYTF.